Sequencing of this T cell receptor (beta chain) was carried out in a study of blood T cell repertoires in COVID-19. Study information: Samples taken during acute and convalescent COVID-19 were collected in the United States, Italy and Spain.

Authors' data handling: Estimation of nucleated cell counts relied on the amplification of reference gene primers. Some clones are missing from TCRdb's copy, which holds only in-frame ones; the method was immunoSEQ multiplex PCR. V and J calls and clone size are as listed in that table; D and trimming were resolved from the DNA. The sample gives 250,000 or so clones, roughly 89% of which show up once; 0.85% to 1% is in the top ten. The sequenced sample consisted of peripheral blood. The receptor comes from a middle-aged woman who had recovered from COVID-19.

CDR3 nucleotides: TGTGCCAGCAGCTTACAACAGGGGGATTCACCCCTCCACTTT. Translated, it gives CASSLQQGDSPLHF. The chain combines TRBV7-9 with TRBJ1-6; 8 bases align to TRBD1. The length of the CDR3 is 14 residues. V shed 2 bases, J shed 8 bases, and the junction held 2 bases outside the gene matches. Germline CDR1 is SEHNR and CDR2 is FQNEAQ (reference sequence).